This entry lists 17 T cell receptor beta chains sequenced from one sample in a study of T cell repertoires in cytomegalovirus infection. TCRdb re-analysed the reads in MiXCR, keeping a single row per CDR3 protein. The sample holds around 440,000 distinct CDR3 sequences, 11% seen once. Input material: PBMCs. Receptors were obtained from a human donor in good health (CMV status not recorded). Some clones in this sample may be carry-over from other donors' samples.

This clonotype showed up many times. CDR3 sequence: CASSGTRLNEQFF. DNA of the CDR3: TGTGCCAGCAGTGGAACTAGGCTTAATGAGCAGTTCTTC. This chain links TRBV2 with TRBJ2-1, with D tentatively TRBD2 (5 bases). The germline V gene encodes CDR1 SNHLY and CDR2 FYNNEI. The ends were cut back, 4 bases at V and 7 bases at J, with 11 bases in the middle. CDR3 length: 13 amino acids.

CDR3 DNA: TGCGCCAGCAGCTCGGCGACAGGGCCCACTGAAGCTTTCTTT. Protein: CASSSATGPTEAFF. V and J are TRBV5-1 and TRBJ1-1, with 7 bases identical to TRBD1. Germline loops: CDR1 SGHRS, CDR2 YFSETQ. The ends lost 3 bases at V and 4 bases at J; junction bases unmatched: 6. The CDR3 is made up of 14 amino acids.

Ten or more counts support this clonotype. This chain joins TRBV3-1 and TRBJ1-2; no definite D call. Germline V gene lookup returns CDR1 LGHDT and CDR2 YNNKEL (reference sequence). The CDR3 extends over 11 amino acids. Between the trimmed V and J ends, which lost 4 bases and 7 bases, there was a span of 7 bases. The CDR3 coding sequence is TGTGCCAGCAGCCGCGAGGGTGGCTACACCTTC. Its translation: CASSREGGYTF.

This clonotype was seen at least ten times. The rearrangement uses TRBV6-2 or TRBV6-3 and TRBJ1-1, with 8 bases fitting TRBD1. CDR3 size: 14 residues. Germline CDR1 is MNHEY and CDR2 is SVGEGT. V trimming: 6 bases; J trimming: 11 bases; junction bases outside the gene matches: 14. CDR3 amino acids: CASSPGTGPLRAFF. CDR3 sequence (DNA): TGTGCCAGCAGCCCCGGGACAGGACCGTTACGGGCTTTCTTT.

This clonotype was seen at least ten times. CDR3 residues: CASSPRDGDEAFF. In DNA, the CDR3 is TGTGCCAGCAGCCCTAGGGACGGGGATGAAGCTTTCTTT. The chain combines TRBV12-3 or TRBV12-4 with TRBJ1-1; D is possibly TRBD1 (5 bases). The length of the CDR3 is 13 residues. Trimming shortened V by 6 bases and J by 7 bases, and 15 bases separated the two germline ends.

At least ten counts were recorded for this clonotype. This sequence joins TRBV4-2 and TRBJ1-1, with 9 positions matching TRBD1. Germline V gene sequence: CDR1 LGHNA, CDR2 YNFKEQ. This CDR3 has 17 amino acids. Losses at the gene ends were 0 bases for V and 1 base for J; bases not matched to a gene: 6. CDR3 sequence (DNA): TGTGCCAGCAGCCAAGATCCGTCGGACAGGGGGAACACTGAAGCTTTCTTT. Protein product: CASSQDPSDRGNTEAFF.

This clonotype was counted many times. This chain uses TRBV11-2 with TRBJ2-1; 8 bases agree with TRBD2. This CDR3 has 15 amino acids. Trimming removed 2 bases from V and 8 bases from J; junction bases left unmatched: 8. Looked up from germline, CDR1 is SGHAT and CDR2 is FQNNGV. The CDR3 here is CASSLFRGGTDEQFF. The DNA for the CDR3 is TGTGCCAGCAGCTTATTCCGGGGGGGCACGGATGAGCAGTTCTTC.

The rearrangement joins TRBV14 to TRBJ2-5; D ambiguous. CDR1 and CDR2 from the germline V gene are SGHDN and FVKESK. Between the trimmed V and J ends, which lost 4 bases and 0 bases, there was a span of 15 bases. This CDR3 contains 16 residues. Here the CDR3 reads CASSPLGGFNQETQYF. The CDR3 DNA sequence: TGTGCCAGCAGCCCTCTCGGTGGCTTTAACCAAGAGACCCAGTACTTC. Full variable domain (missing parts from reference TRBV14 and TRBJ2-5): EAGVTQFPSHSVIEKGQTVTLRCDPISGHDNLYWYRRVMGKEIKFLLHFVKESKQDESGMPNNRFLAERTGGTYSTLKVQPAELEDSGVYFCASSPLGGFNQETQYFGPGTRLLVL.

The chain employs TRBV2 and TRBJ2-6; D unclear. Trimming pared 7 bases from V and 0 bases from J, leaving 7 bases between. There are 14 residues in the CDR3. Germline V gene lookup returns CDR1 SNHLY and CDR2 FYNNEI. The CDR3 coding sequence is TGTGCCAGCATTCGGATCTCTGGGGCCAACGTCCTGACTTTC. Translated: CASIRISGANVLTF.

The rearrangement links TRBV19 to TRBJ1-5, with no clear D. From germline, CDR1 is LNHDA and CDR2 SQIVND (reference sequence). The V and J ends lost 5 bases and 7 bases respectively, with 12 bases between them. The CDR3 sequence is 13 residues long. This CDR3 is CASSPHLEQPQHF. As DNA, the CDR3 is TGTGCCAGTAGTCCGCACCTGGAACAGCCCCAGCATTTT.

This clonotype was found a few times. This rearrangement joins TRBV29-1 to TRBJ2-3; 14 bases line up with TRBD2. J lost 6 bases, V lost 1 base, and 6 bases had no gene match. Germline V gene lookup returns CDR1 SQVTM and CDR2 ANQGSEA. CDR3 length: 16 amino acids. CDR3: CSVEGGLAGVGDTQYF. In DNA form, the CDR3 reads TGCAGCGTTGAAGGGGGACTAGCGGGAGTGGGGGATACGCAGTATTTT.

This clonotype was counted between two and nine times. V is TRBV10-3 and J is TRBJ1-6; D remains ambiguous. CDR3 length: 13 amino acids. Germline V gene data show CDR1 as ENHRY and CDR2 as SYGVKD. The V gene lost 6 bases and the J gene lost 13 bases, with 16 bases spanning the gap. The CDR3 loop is CAISGRNGSPLHF. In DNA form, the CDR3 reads TGTGCCATCAGCGGACGGAATGGGTCGCCCCTCCACTTT.

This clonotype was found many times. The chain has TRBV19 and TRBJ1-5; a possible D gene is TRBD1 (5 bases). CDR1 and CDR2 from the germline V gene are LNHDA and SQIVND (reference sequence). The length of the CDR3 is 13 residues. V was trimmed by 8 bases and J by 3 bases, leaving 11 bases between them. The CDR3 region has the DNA TGTGCCAGTGCCGGGGCAGACAATCAGCCCCAGCATTTT. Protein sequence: CASAGADNQPQHF.

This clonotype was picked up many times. CDR3 region: CASSDSSGEQFF. The DNA of the CDR3 is TGCGCCAGCAGCGATAGCTCGGGTGAGCAGTTCTTC. The chain is built from TRBV4-1 and TRBJ2-1, with unresolved D. V was cut by 5 bases and J by 9 bases, with 11 bases left in between. Germline V CDR1 and CDR2: MGHRA, YSYEKL. This CDR3 region has 12 residues.

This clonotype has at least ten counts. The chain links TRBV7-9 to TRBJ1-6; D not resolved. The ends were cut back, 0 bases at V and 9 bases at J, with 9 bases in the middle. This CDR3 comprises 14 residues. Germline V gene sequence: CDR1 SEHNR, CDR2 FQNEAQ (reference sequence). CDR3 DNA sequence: TGTGCCAGCAGCTTAGCCGGGAACGGTTCACCCCTCCACTTT. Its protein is CASSLAGNGSPLHF.

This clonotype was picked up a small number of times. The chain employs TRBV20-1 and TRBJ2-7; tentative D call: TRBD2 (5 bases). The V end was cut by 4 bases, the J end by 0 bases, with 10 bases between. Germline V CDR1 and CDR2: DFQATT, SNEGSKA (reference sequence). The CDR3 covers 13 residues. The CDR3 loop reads CSAIRRSSYEQYF. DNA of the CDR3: TGCAGTGCTATCAGGAGGAGCTCCTACGAGCAGTACTTC.

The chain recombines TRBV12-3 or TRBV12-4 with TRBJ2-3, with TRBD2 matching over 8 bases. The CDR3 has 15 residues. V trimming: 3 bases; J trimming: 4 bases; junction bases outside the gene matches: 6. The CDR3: CASSFRLAGSDTQYF. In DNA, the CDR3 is TGTGCCAGCAGTTTTCGGCTAGCGGGCTCAGATACGCAGTATTTT.